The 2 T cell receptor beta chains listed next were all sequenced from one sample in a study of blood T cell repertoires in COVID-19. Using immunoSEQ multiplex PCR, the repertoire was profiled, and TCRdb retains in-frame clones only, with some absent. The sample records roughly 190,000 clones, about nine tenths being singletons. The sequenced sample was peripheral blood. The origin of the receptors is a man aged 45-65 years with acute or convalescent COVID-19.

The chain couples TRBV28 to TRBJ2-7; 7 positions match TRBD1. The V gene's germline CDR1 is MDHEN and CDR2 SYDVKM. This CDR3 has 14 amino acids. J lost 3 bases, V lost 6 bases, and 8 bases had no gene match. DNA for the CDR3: TGTGCCAGCAGAACTTCGGGACAGATCTACGAGCAGTACTTC. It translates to CASRTSGQIYEQYF.

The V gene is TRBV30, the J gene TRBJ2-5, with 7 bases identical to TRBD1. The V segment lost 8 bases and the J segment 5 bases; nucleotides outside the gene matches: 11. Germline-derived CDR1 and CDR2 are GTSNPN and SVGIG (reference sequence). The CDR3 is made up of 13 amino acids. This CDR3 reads CAQDRVERETQYF. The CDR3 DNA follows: TGTGCCCAAGACAGGGTAGAGAGGGAGACCCAGTACTTC.